The 20 T cell receptor beta chains in this list originate from one sample, sequenced in a study of blood T cell repertoires in COVID-19. TCRdb keeps only in-frame clones here, not all; method: immunoSEQ multiplex PCR. The data contain 120,000 to 150,000 clones, 75% to 90% of them singletons. The specimen sequenced was peripheral blood. The receptors stem from an elderly man with acute or convalescent COVID-19.

The sample holds a few counts of this clone. Other DNA sequences within the sample encode an identical CDR3. J is TRBJ1-1 and V is TRBV5-1; D remains ambiguous. The CDR3 totals 14 residues. Per germline, CDR1 SGHRS and CDR2 YFSETQ. The ends were cut back, 0 bases at V and 2 bases at J, with 8 bases in the middle. This CDR3 reads CASSLDSTNTEAFF. The CDR3 DNA is TGCGCCAGCAGCTTGGACTCTACCAACACTGAAGCTTTCTTT. The full variable domain, its missing parts supplied by reference TRBV5-1 and TRBJ1-1, is KAGVTQTPRYLIKTRGQQVTLSCSPISGHRSVSWYQQTPGQGLQFLFEYFSETQRNKGNFPGRFSGRQFSNSRSEMNVSTLELGDSALYLCASSLDSTNTEAFFGQGTRLTVV.

This clone was seen once. The chain is built from TRBV19 and TRBJ2-7; 7 nucleotides match TRBD2. The CDR3 sequence is 19 residues long. J was trimmed by 1 base and V by 6 bases; bases with no gene match: 21. Germline CDR1 and CDR2: LNHDA and SQIVND (reference sequence). The CDR3: CASSEYAMRGSALSYEQYF. CDR3 sequence (DNA): TGTGCCAGTAGCGAATACGCAATGCGCGGGAGCGCCCTATCCTACGAGCAGTACTTC.

The chain employs TRBV21-1 and TRBJ2-5; the D call in the table, TRBD2, was not verified against the DNA. TRBV21-1 is flagged as a pseudogene. This CDR3 is built from 19 residues. The CDR3 sequence is CASSKELWLADTLRETQYF. CDR3 bases: TGTGCCAGCAGCAAAGAATTGTGGCTAGCGGATACCCTCCGGGAGACCCAGTACTTC.

This clone was recorded once. This chain links TRBV5-1 with TRBJ1-5; possibly TRBD1 for D (6 bases). The length of the CDR3 is 16 residues. From germline, CDR1 is SGHRS and CDR2 YFSETQ. Deletions cut 0 bases from V and 6 bases from J, with 16 bases between. The CDR3 is CASSLGPAGESQPQHF. The CDR3 DNA is TGCGCCAGCAGCTTGGGACCCGCAGGGGAAAGTCAGCCCCAGCATTTT.

The chain has TRBV6-5 and TRBJ2-7, with TRBD1 identical over 7 bases. The CDR3 is made up of 14 amino acids. The germline V gene has CDR1 MNHEY and CDR2 SVGAGI. Trimming took 5 bases from V and 4 from J; bases not matched to a gene: 8. The CDR3 DNA reads as TGTGCCAGCAGTCAACAGGGGCCAAGGTACGAGCAGTACTTC. Translation gives CASSQQGPRYEQYF.

The J gene is TRBJ2-1, the V gene TRBV6-2 or TRBV6-3; possibly TRBD2 for D (7 bases). The CDR3 runs 15 residues. The germline V gene encodes CDR1 MNHEY and CDR2 SVGEGT. Trimming shortened V by 5 bases and J by 6 bases, and 17 bases separated the two germline ends. The CDR3 DNA reads TGTGCCAGCAGTCCGATCGGGGGGCGCACCAATGAGCAGTTCTTC. This translates into CASSPIGGRTNEQFF.

The gene calls are TRBV9 and TRBJ2-1, with no clear D. The V end was cut by 7 bases, the J end by 0 bases, with 11 bases between. CDR1 is SGDLS, CDR2 YYNGEE, per germline. The CDR3 covers 14 residues. Here the CDR3 DNA reads TGTGCCAGCGCTAGTTCTCCCTCCTACAATGAGCAGTTCTTC. Translation gives CASASSPSYNEQFF.

This clone has a single count. This sequence joins TRBV6-6 and TRBJ2-1; 10 bases align to TRBD2. CDR1 is MNHNY, CDR2 SVGAGI, per germline (reference sequence). V shed 8 bases and J 4 bases; nucleotides not matched to a gene: 11. This CDR3 is built from 16 residues. The CDR3 region has the DNA TGTGCCAGCCGGTCTCTAGCGGGAGAGTCTTACAATGAGCAGTTCTTC. Protein sequence: CASRSLAGESYNEQFF.

The rearrangement links TRBV18 to TRBJ1-3; D remains unclear. This CDR3 contains 14 residues. CDR1 is KGHSH and CDR2 is LQKENI in the germline V gene. The V end was cut by 1 base, the J end by 1 base, with 5 bases between. The CDR3 reads CASSPRESGNTIYF. DNA of the CDR3: TGTGCCAGCTCACCACGGGAGTCTGGAAACACCATATATTTT. Full variable domain (missing parts from reference TRBV18 and TRBJ1-3): NAGVMQNPRHLVRRRGQEARLRCSPMKGHSHVYWYRQLPEEGLKFMVYLQKENIIDESGMPKERFSAEFPKEGPSILRIQQVVRGDSAAYFCASSPRESGNTIYFGEGSWLTVV.

The chain uses TRBV7-2 and TRBJ1-6; D remains unclear. The CDR3 extends over 12 amino acids. V lost 1 base and J 12 bases, leaving 7 bases between the germline ends. Germline V CDR1 and CDR2: SGHTA, FQGNSA. In DNA form, the CDR3 reads TGTGCCAGCAGCTTAGATCTTTTACCCCTCCACTTT. Encoded protein: CASSLDLLPLHF. The whole variable domain, remainder taken from reference TRBV7-2 and TRBJ1-6, is GAGVSQSPSNKVTEKGKDVELRCDPISGHTALYWYRQSLGQGLEFLIYFQGNSAPDKSGLPSDRFSAERTGGSVSTLTIQRTQQEDSAVYLCASSLDLLPLHFGNGTRLTVT.

The chain has TRBV19 and TRBJ2-5, with D possibly being TRBD1 (6 bases). Germline V gene lookup returns CDR1 LNHDA and CDR2 SQIVND (reference sequence). Trimming shortened V by 3 bases and J by 4 bases, and 15 bases separated the two germline ends. The CDR3 is made up of 15 amino acids. The CDR3, as DNA: TGTGCCAGTAGTATGGTAGGCCTAGGGGGAGAGACCCAGTACTTC. Translating it yields CASSMVGLGGETQYF. The full variable domain, completed using reference TRBV19 and TRBJ2-5, is DGGITQSPKYLFRKEGQNVTLSCEQNLNHDAMYWYRQDPGQGLRLIYYSQIVNDFQKGDIAEGYSVSREKKESFPLTVTSAQKNPTAFYLCASSMVGLGGETQYFGPGTRLLVL.

The chain recombines TRBV11-3 with TRBJ2-1; 9 bases line up with TRBD2. The CDR3 contains 17 residues. Germline values: CDR1 SGHNT, CDR2 YENEEA. J was trimmed by 4 bases and V by 0 bases; bases with no gene match: 7. CDR3 sequence reads: CASSLEGTSGLYNEQFF. The CDR3 DNA follows: TGTGCCAGCAGCTTAGAGGGCACTAGCGGGCTTTACAATGAGCAGTTCTTC. The full variable domain, its missing parts supplied by reference TRBV11-3 and TRBJ2-1, is EAGVVQSPRYKIIEKKQPVAFWCNPISGHNTLYWYLQNLGQGPELLIRYENEEAVDDSQLPKDRFSAERLKGVDSTLKIQPAELGDSAVYLCASSLEGTSGLYNEQFFGPGTRLTVL.

The chain uses TRBV4-1 and TRBJ1-1; a weak D match, TRBD1 (6 bases). Germline lookup yields CDR1 MGHRA and CDR2 YSYEKL. V gave up 4 bases and J gave up 1 base, with 19 bases separating them. The CDR3 totals 17 residues. The CDR3 bases are TGCGCCAGCAGCCCCCAGGGGTTGGCGGGCGGGAACACTGAAGCTTTCTTT. It specifies CASSPQGLAGGNTEAFF.

The genes are TRBV3-1 (or the pseudogene TRBV3-2) and TRBJ1-3, with 7 bases that match TRBD1. Looked up from germline, CDR1 is LGHDT and CDR2 is YNNKEL (reference sequence). J was trimmed by 2 bases and V by 3 bases; bases with no gene match: 4. The CDR3 sequence is 15 residues long. The CDR3 loop is CASSQATGTGNTIYF. The DNA for the CDR3 is TGTGCCAGCAGCCAGGCGACAGGGACTGGAAACACCATATATTTT.

The chain is built from TRBV19 and TRBJ1-2; D gene ambiguous. V lost 5 bases, J lost 0 bases, and 10 bases lay in between. Looked up from germline, CDR1 is LNHDA and CDR2 is SQIVND (reference sequence). The CDR3 is 14 amino acids. The CDR3 sequence is CASSSRATNYGYTF. The DNA of the CDR3 is TGTGCCAGTAGTTCCCGAGCTACTAACTATGGCTACACCTTC. The variable domain in full, completed from reference TRBV19 and TRBJ1-2, reads DGGITQSPKYLFRKEGQNVTLSCEQNLNHDAMYWYRQDPGQGLRLIYYSQIVNDFQKGDIAEGYSVSREKKESFPLTVTSAQKNPTAFYLCASSSRATNYGYTFGSGTRLTVV.

V is TRBV6-5 and J is TRBJ2-5; tentative D call: TRBD1 (6 bases). The CDR3 is 14 amino acids. Looked up from germline, CDR1 is MNHEY and CDR2 is SVGAGI. V lost 2 bases and J lost 1, with 8 bases in between. CDR3 in DNA: TGTGCCAGCAGTTACAGGGGGACCCAAGAGACCCAGTACTTC. Translating gives CASSYRGTQETQYF.

The chain recombines TRBV20-1 with TRBJ2-3; 9 positions match TRBD2. Per the germline V gene, CDR1 is DFQATT and CDR2 is SNEGSKA (reference sequence). The CDR3 length is 14 residues. J gave up 2 bases and V 6 bases, and 6 bases lay outside the gene matches. CDR3 sequence: CSASSGSPTDTQYF. The CDR3 DNA is TGCAGTGCCAGTAGCGGGAGTCCCACAGATACGCAGTATTTT.

V gene TRBV27 combines with J gene TRBJ2-1, with 10 bases identical to TRBD1. V was pared by 5 bases and J by 3 bases, with 13 bases of the junction left unmatched. Germline CDR1 and CDR2: MNHEY and SMNVEV (reference sequence). CDR3 length equals 18 residues. DNA for the CDR3: TGTGCCAGCAGTCCTCGATTCTCCGGGACAGGGGACTACAATGAGCAGTTCTTC. Translated: CASSPRFSGTGDYNEQFF.

The genes are TRBV7-2 and TRBJ2-1; D gene ambiguous. CDR1 and CDR2 from the germline V gene are SGHTA and FQGNSA. CDR3 length: 15 residues. V shed 1 base and J shed 3 bases, with 10 bases lying between them. CDR3: CASSLGVADYNEQFF. CDR3 sequence (DNA): TGTGCCAGCAGCTTAGGGGTGGCGGACTACAATGAGCAGTTCTTC.

This chain uses TRBV18 with TRBJ2-5, with 9 bases aligning to TRBD2. The CDR3 extends over 16 amino acids. Germline CDR1 KGHSH, CDR2 LQKENI. The junction had 7 bases not matched to a gene; V was cut back by 2 bases and J by 3 bases. The CDR3, as DNA: TGTGCCAGCTCACCAGATATTAGCGGGAGTAAAGAGACCCAGTACTTC. This encodes CASSPDISGSKETQYF.